A selection of T cell receptor beta chains follows, all from one sample in a study of human T cells and chemical hapten exposure. TCRdb re-derived calls from the RACE reads in MiXCR, one entry per CDR3 protein. This sample yields over 85,000 distinct CDR3 sequences, of which approximately 8.6% are seen a single time; approximately 1.9% belongs to the top ten. The starting material was whole blood, obtained in connection with sensitization to the hapten diphenylcyclopropenone (DPC). Every receptor here comes from a middle-aged woman with alopecia areata. Some clones in this sample may be carry-over from other donors' samples. Both conserved end residues are part of each CDR3. A D gene is named only where the DNA matches it firmly. Only some rows state a clone size, as once, few, many or a class for expanded clones.

J gene,V gene,clone size,D gene,CDR3 DNA,CDR3 protein
TRBJ1-5,TRBV12-3/TRBV12-4,NA,NA,TGTGCCAGCACCTCCACAGGGTACCAGCCCCAGCATTTT,CASTSTGYQPQHF
TRBJ1-1,TRBV3-1,NA,NA,TGTGCCAGCAGCCCAATGACAGATCCCCCTGAAGCTTTCTTT,CASSPMTDPPEAFF
TRBJ2-1,TRBV7-2,NA,NA,TGTGCCAGCAGTTCTAACAGTGTAAATGAGCAGTTCTTC,CASSSNSVNEQFF
TRBJ2-3,TRBV24-1,NA,NA,TGTGCCACCAGTGAATCCGGCGGGATCACAGATACGCAGTATTTT,CATSESGGITDTQYF
TRBJ2-3,TRBV28,NA,NA,TGTGCCAGCAGCTCCCTAGCGAGGACGCAGTATTTT,CASSSLARTQYF
TRBJ2-1,TRBV7-9,many,TRBD2,TGTGCCAGCAGCTTGGTCGAACTAGCGGGAGCGAATGAGCAGTTCTTC,CASSLVELAGANEQFF
TRBJ1-6,TRBV27,few,NA,TGTGCCAGCAGTTCAGATCCGAAATCACCCCTCCACTTT,CASSSDPKSPLHF
TRBJ2-5,TRBV7-2,NA,TRBD2,TGTGCCAGCAGCTTAGGCCTAGCGGAAGAGACCCAGTACTTC,CASSLGLAEETQYF
TRBJ2-1,TRBV20-1,many,NA,TGCAGTGCTAGAGACCCCCCTGAGCAGTTCTTC,CSARDPPEQFF
TRBJ2-7,TRBV27,NA,TRBD2,TGTGCCAGCAGGCTAGCGGGAGGATCCTACGAGCAGTACTTC,CASRLAGGSYEQYF
TRBJ2-7,TRBV6-2/TRBV6-3,NA,TRBD1,TGTGCCAGCCCGAGGTCCCGGGACAGGGTCGAGCAGTACTTC,CASPRSRDRVEQYF
TRBJ1-2,TRBV27,few,NA,TGTGCCAGCAGTTACCAGAGTAACTATGGCTACACCTTC,CASSYQSNYGYTF
TRBJ2-4,TRBV20-1,few,NA,TGCAGTGCTAGAACTACTACCGCGAAAACAATTCAGTACTTC,CSARTTTAKTIQYF
TRBJ2-1,TRBV4-2,few,TRBD2,TGTGCCAGCAGCCCAGGGGTTGGGCGGGAGGAGTACAATGAGCAGTTCTTC,CASSPGVGREEYNEQFF